This entry describes one T cell receptor beta chain. This clonotype occurred many times. Its antigen remains unidentified. No much larger clonotype is one base removed from it; base qualities were not supplied. The source of the sample is a study of CD8 T cells in ankylosing spondylitis (TCRdb year 2017). Looking at the study overall: The study profiled T cell receptor beta repertoires in healthy donors and ankylosing spondylitis patients to find disease-linked TCR variants. The full study cohort was made up of about 24 ankylosing spondylitis patients and roughly 98 healthy donors. Peripheral blood was sampled, and synovial fluid was also collected from ankylosing spondylitis patients. General conclusions and limits of the study: The disease-linked clones showed a CD8+ phenotype and occurred at relatively low frequencies in peripheral blood. A TCR beta motif made up of fewer than 10 highly homologous amino acid variants appeared to be characteristic of blood from ankylosing spondylitis patients. Some of the motif variants had been reported before in the synovial fluid and blood of reactive arthritis patients, a finding that suggests common disease-initiation mechanisms. Significant enrichment of the disease-linked clones was reported in matched synovial fluid samples from ankylosing spondylitis patients.

The instrument given in TCRdb is Illumina HiSeq 2500. Quantitative 5'-RACE with molecular barcodes was the method used to prepare the TCR beta libraries. Per the authors' processing: To identify disease-linked TCR variants, a new computational method was used, one built on a probabilistic model of VDJ rearrangement. Through fastp at Q25 and MiXCR, TCRdb rebuilt clones from the public reads, retaining in-frame beta chains. For every CDR3 protein sequence, its rows merge into one entry that carries the most common genes and DNA. The V and J calls shown here were made by TCRdb, not taken from the authors' results. This sample holds 250,000 or so distinct CDR3 sequences; roughly a quarter were observed only once. Clones ranked in the top ten supply around 0.58% of the sample. The germline V gene encodes CDR1 SQVTM and CDR2 ANQGSEA. The V end loses 4 bases and the J end loses 2 bases, and a stretch of 13 bases separates them. Taken from cysteine to phenylalanine, the CDR3 has 14 residues. Only CDR3 DNA remains: 42 bases, in frame from the first base.

Sequences were obtained from blood, either unsorted or a sorted T cell fraction (not recorded which). The chain uses TRBV29-1 and TRBJ2-3, with no reliable assignment of the D segment. The TCR comes from a male donor with ankylosing spondylitis or in good health (not recorded which). The CDR3 here reads CSVGPRMNTDTQYF. In nucleotide form, the sequence is TGCAGCGTTGGCCCCAGAATGAACACAGATACGCAGTATTTT.